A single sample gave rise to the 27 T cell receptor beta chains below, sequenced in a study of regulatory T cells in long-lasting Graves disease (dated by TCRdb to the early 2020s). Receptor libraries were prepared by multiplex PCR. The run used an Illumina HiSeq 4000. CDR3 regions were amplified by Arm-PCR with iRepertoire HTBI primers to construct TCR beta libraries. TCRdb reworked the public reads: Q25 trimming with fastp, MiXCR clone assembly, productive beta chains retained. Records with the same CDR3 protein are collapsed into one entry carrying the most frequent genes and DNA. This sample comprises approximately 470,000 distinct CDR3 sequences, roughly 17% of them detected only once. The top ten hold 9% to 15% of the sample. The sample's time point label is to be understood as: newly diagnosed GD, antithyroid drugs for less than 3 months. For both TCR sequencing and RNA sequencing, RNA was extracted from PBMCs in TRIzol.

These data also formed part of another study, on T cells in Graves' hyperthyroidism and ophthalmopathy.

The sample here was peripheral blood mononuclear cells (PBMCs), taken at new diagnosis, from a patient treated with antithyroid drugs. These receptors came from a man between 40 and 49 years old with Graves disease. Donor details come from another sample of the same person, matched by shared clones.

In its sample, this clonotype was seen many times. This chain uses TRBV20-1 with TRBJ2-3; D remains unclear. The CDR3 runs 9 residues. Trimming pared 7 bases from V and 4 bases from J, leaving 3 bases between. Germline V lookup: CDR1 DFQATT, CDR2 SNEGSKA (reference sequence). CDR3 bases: TGCAGTGGCTCAGATACGCAGTATTTT. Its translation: CSGSDTQYF.

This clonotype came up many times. CDR3 protein: CASSLGFSYEQYF. The DNA of the CDR3 is TGTGCCAGCAGCTTAGGGTTCTCCTACGAGCAGTACTTC. The genes are TRBV7-9 and TRBJ2-7, with D unresolved. The CDR3 is 13 amino acids. CDR1 SEHNR and CDR2 FQNEAQ come from the germline V gene (reference sequence). Trimming cost V 1 base and J 0 bases, with 4 bases left between them.

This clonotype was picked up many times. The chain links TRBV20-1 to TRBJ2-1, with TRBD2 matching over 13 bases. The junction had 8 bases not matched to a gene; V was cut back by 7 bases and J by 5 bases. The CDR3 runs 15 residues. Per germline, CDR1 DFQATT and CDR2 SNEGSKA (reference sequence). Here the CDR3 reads CSEWRGLAGNNEQFF. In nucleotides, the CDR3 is TGCAGTGAATGGCGGGGACTAGCGGGAAACAATGAGCAGTTCTTC.

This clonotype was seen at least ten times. CDR3 DNA: TGTGCCAGCAGTCAAAGGACTAGCGGGAGCGATACGCAGTATTTT. Translated: CASSQRTSGSDTQYF. The chain employs TRBV6-2 or TRBV6-3 and TRBJ2-3, with 13 bases matching TRBD2. Germline CDR1 MNHEY, CDR2 SVGEGT. Trimming at V came to 5 bases and at J to 6 bases, leaving 5 bases not matched to a gene. This CDR3 region has 15 residues.

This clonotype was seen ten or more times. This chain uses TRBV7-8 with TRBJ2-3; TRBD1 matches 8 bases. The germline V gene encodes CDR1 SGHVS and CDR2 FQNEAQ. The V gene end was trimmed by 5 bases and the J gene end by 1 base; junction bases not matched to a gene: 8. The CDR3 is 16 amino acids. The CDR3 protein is CASSAREGQGTDTQYF. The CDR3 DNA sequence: TGTGCCAGCAGCGCCCGAGAGGGACAGGGCACAGATACGCAGTATTTT.

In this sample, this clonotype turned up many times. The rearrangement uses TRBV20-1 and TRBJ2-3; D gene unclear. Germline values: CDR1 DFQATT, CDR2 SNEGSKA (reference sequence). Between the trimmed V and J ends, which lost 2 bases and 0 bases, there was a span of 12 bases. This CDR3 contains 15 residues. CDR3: CSARKLQWSTDTQYF. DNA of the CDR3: TGCAGTGCTAGAAAGCTCCAGTGGAGCACAGATACGCAGTATTTT.

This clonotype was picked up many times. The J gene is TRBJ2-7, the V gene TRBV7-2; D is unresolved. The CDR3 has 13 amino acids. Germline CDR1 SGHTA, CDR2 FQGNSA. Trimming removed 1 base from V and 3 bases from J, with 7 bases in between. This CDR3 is CASSLDGFYEQYF. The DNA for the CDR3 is TGTGCCAGCAGCTTAGACGGCTTCTACGAGCAGTACTTC.

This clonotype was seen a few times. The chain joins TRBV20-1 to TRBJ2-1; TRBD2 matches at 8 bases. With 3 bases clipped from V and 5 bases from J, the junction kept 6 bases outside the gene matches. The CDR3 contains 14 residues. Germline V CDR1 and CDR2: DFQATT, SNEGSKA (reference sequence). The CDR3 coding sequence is TGCAGTGCTAGTGCGGGAGGAAAAAACAATGAGCAGTTCTTC. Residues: CSASAGGKNNEQFF.

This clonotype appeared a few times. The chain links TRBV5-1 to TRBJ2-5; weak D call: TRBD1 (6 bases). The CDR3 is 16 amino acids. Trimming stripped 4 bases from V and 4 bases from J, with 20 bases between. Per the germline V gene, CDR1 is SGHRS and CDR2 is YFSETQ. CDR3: CASSPPIGVGGETQYF. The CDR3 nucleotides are TGCGCCAGCAGCCCTCCAATAGGGGTAGGGGGAGAGACCCAGTACTTC.

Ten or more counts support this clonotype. CDR3 coding DNA: TGTGCCAGCAAGGAAAATTCAGGAGTGAACACCGGGGAGCTGTTTTTT. Amino acids: CASKENSGVNTGELFF. The genes are TRBV2 and TRBJ2-2; D is undetermined. The germline V gene encodes CDR1 SNHLY and CDR2 FYNNEI. Trimming took 7 bases from V and 1 from J, leaving 16 bases between them. This CDR3 spans 16 amino acids.

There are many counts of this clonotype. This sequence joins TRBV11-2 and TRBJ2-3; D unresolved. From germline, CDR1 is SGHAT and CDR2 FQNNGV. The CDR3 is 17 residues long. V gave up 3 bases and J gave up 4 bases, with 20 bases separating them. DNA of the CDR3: TGTGCCAGCAGCTTCAGAAGGTCCGGGCTTAGGGCAGATACGCAGTATTTT. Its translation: CASSFRRSGLRADTQYF.

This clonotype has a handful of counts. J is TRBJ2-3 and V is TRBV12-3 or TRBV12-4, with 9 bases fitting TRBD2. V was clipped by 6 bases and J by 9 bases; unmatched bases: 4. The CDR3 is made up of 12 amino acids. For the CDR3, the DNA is TGTGCCAGCAGGCCCGGGACTAGCACGCAGTATTTT. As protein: CASRPGTSTQYF.

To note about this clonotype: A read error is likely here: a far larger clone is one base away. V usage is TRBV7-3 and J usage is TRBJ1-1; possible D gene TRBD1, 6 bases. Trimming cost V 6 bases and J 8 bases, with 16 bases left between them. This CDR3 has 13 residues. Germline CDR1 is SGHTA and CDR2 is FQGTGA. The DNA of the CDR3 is TGTGCCAGCAGAGGACAGAGGGAAAGAGAAGCTTTCTTT. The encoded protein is CASRGQREREAFF.

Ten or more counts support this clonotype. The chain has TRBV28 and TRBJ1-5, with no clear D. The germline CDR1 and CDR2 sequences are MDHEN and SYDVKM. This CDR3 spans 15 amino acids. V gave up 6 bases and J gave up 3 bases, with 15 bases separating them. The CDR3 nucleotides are TGTGCCAGCAGCTTTCCCGACCGAATCAATCAGCCCCAGCATTTT. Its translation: CASSFPDRINQPQHF.

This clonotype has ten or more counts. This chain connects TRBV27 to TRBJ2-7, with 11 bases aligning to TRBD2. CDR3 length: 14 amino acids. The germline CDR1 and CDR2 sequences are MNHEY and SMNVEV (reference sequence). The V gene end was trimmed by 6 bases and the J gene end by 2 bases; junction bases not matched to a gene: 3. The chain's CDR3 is CASRTSGAPYEQYF. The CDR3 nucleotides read TGTGCCAGCAGGACTAGCGGGGCCCCCTACGAGCAGTACTTC.

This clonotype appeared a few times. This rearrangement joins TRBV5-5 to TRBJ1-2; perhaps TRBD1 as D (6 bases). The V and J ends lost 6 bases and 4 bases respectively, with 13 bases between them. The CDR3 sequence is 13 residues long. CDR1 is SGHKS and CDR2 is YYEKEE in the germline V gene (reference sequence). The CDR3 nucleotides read TGTGCCAGCAAAGGCACAGGGCTCTATGGCTACACCTTC. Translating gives CASKGTGLYGYTF.

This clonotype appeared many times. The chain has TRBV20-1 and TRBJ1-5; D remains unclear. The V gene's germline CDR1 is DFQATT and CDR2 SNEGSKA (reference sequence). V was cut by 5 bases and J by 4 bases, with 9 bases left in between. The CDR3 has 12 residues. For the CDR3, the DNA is TGCAGTGCTTCCCCCCGGAATCAGCCCCAGCATTTT. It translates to CSASPRNQPQHF.

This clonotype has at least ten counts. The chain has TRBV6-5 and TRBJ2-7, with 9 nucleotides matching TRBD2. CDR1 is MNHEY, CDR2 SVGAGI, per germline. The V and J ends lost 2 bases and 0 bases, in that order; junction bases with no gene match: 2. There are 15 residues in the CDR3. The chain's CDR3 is CASSYLAGTSYEQYF. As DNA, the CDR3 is TGTGCCAGCAGTTACCTAGCGGGAACCTCCTACGAGCAGTACTTC.

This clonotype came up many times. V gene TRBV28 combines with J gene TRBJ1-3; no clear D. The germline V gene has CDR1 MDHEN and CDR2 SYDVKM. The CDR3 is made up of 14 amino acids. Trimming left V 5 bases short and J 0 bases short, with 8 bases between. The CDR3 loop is CASSDGNSGNTIYF. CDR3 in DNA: TGTGCCAGCAGTGACGGGAACTCTGGAAACACCATATATTTT.

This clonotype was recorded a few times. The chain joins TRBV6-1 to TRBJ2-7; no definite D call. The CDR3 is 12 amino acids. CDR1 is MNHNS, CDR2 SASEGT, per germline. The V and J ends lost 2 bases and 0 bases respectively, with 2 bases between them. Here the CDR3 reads CASSETSYEQYF. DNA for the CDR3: TGTGCCAGCAGTGAAACCTCCTACGAGCAGTACTTC.

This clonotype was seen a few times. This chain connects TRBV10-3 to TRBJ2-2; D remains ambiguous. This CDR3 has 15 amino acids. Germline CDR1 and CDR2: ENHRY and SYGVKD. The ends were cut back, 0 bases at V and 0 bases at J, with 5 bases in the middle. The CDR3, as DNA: TGTGCCATCAGTGAGTCGGGGACGAACACCGGGGAGCTGTTTTTT. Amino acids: CAISESGTNTGELFF.

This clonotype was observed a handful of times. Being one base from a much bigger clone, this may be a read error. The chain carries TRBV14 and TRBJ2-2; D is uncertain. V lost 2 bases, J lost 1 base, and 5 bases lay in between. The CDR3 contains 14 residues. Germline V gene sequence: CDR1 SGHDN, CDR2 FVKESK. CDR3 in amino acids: CASSQMMNTGELFF. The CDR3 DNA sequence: TGTGCCAGCAGCCAAATGATGAACACCGGGGAGCTGTTTTTT.

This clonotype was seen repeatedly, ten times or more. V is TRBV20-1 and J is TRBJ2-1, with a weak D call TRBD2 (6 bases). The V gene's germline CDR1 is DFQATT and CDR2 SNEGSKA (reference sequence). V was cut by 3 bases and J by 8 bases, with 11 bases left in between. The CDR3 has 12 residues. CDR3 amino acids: CSASRPGDEQFF. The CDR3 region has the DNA TGCAGTGCTAGTCGGCCGGGGGATGAGCAGTTCTTC.

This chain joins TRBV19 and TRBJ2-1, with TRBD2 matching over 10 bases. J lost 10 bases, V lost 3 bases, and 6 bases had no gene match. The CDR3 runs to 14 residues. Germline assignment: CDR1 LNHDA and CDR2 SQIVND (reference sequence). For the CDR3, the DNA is TGTGCCAGTAGTATCAGCGGGAGGGCCAAGGAGCAGTTCTTC. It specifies CASSISGRAKEQFF. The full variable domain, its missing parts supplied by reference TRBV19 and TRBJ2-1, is DGGITQSPKYLFRKEGQNVTLSCEQNLNHDAMYWYRQDPGQGLRLIYYSQIVNDFQKGDIAEGYSVSREKKESFPLTVTSAQKNPTAFYLCASSISGRAKEQFFGPGTRLTVL.

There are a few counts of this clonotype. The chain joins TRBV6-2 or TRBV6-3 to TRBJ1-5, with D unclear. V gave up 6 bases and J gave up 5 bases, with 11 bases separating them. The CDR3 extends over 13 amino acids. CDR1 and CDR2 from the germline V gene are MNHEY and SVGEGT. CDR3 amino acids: CASSQLGDQPQHF. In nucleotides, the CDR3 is TGTGCCAGCAGCCAGCTCGGAGATCAGCCCCAGCATTTT.

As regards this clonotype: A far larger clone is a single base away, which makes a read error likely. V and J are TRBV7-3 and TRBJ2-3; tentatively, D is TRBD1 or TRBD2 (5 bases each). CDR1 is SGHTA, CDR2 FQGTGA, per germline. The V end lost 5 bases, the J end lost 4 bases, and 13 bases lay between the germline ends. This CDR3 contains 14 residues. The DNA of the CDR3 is TGTGCCAGCAGCCGGGACGGTTTTGCAGATACGCAGTATTTT. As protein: CASSRDGFADTQYF.

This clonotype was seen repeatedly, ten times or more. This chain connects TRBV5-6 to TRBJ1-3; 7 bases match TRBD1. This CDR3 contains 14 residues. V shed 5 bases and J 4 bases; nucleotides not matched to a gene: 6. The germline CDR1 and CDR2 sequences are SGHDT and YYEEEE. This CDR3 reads CASSMTGLGNTIYF. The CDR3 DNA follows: TGTGCCAGCAGTATGACAGGGCTCGGAAACACCATATATTTT.